The TCR beta chain under discussion was sequenced for a study of blood T cell repertoires in COVID-19. Study context: From the United States, Italy and Spain came samples of acute and convalescent COVID-19. PBMCs, B-cell-depleted T cells, or T cells provided the cDNA or gDNA that made up the material.

Original processing notes: It was from reference gene primer amplification that nucleated cell counts were estimated. The repertoire was sequenced with immunoSEQ multiplex PCR; TCRdb's copy has only in-frame clones and lacks some. For V, J and clone size, that table is used; D and trimming come from the DNA. The sample includes around 140,000 clones, roughly 90% of them seen just once. The CDR3 has 13 amino acids. The germline V gene has CDR1 MGHDK and CDR2 SYGVNS. V lost 4 bases and J 5 bases, leaving 9 bases between the germline ends. This sequence joins TRBV25-1 and TRBJ2-1, with TRBD2 as a possible D gene (5 bases). The receptor was isolated from a man between 65 and 85 years old with active COVID-19. Sequencing was done on a sample of peripheral blood. For the CDR3, the DNA is TGTGCCAGCAGTGGGACTTTCCACAATGAGCAGTTCTTC. It specifies CASSGTFHNEQFF.